These 25 T cell receptor beta chains were all obtained from the same sample, sequenced in a study of cytomegalovirus exposure and HLA in healthy donors (dated by TCRdb to the late 2010s). The library was made by the immunoSEQ multiplex PCR assay. For the multiplex PCR, a mixture combining 60 forward primers for TCR Vbeta segments and 13 reverse primers for TCR Jbeta segments was used. Sourced from immuneACCESS, this table was stored by TCRdb with only in-frame sequences that have V and J called. A share of the clones is absent; for the studies checked, an unresolved V gene accounts for under half, and the remainder has no known explanation. Present in this sample are almost 200,000 clones, roughly 85% of which were seen just once. The top ten clonotypes cover about 2% of the sample. The source material was PBMCs. The receptors were sampled from a woman in her fifties or sixties in good health and CMV-seronegative.

The chain couples TRBV29-1 to TRBJ2-7; 7 positions match TRBD2. V trimming: 7 bases; J trimming: 5 bases; junction bases outside the gene matches: 8. The length of the CDR3 is 12 residues. Germline CDR1 and CDR2: SQVTM and ANQGSEA. The CDR3 sequence is CSALRAGDEQYF. The CDR3 DNA reads TGCAGCGCCCTAAGGGCGGGAGACGAGCAGTACTTC.

The chain uses TRBV6-5 and TRBJ1-5; D uncertain. Per germline, CDR1 MNHEY and CDR2 SVGAGI. The ends were cut back, 5 bases at V and 4 bases at J, with 15 bases in the middle. This CDR3 contains 15 residues. The CDR3 nucleotides are TGTGCCAGCAGTCAACAGCGGTCTCGAAATCAGCCCCAGCATTTT. This encodes CASSQQRSRNQPQHF.

This clone appeared a single time. This chain uses TRBV11-3 with TRBJ2-1; TRBD2 matches 9 bases. Germline V lookup: CDR1 SGHNT, CDR2 YENEEA. The CDR3 has 16 residues. The junction had 11 bases not matched to a gene; V was cut back by 5 bases and J by 6 bases. CDR3 DNA: TGTGCCAGCAGCAGGGGCGGGCTAGCGGGATTCAATGAGCAGTTCTTC. This gives the protein CASSRGGLAGFNEQFF.

V is TRBV2 and J is TRBJ1-2; TRBD1 matches at 9 bases. The CDR3 covers 15 residues. Trimming took 5 bases from V and 0 from J; bases not matched to a gene: 4. Looked up from germline, CDR1 is SNHLY and CDR2 is FYNNEI. CDR3 in DNA: TGTGCCAGCAGTCAACAGGGGGCCACTAACTATGGCTACACCTTC. Translated: CASSQQGATNYGYTF. Full variable domain (remainder filled in from reference TRBV2 and TRBJ1-2): EPEVTQTPSHQVTQMGQEVILRCVPISNHLYFYWYRQILGQKVEFLVSFYNNEISEKSEIFDDQFSVERPDGSNFTLKIRSTKLEDSAMYFCASSQQGATNYGYTFGSGTRLTVV.

The chain carries TRBV10-1 and TRBJ2-1; TRBD2 agrees at 12 bases. The V segment lost 0 bases and the J segment 7 bases; nucleotides outside the gene matches: 4. The CDR3 is made up of 16 amino acids. Per the germline V gene, CDR1 is WNHNN and CDR2 is SYGVQD (reference sequence). Here the CDR3 DNA reads TGCGCCAGCAGTGAGTCGAGACTAGCGGGGGAGAATGAGCAGTTCTTC. It specifies CASSESRLAGENEQFF.

The gene calls are TRBV10-3 and TRBJ1-1; the D is unclear. Trimming removed 0 bases from V and 1 base from J, with 9 bases in between. Germline V gives CDR1 ENHRY, CDR2 SYGVKD. This CDR3 has 15 amino acids. CDR3 coding DNA: TGTGCCATCAGTGAGTCCGTGAGGGAGAACACTGAAGCTTTCTTT. Amino acids: CAISESVRENTEAFF.

The chain carries TRBV28 and TRBJ1-2, with D perhaps TRBD1 (6 bases). This CDR3 is built from 15 residues. V was shortened by 2 bases and J by 8 bases, with 18 bases between the two germline ends. Germline lookup yields CDR1 MDHEN and CDR2 SYDVKM. CDR3 sequence reads: CASSLITGSYEGYTF. The CDR3 DNA is TGTGCCAGCAGTTTAATAACAGGGAGTTATGAAGGCTACACCTTC.

The chain links TRBV5-5 to TRBJ2-7, with 14 bases fitting TRBD2. This CDR3 is 16 amino acids long. V was clipped by 4 bases and J by 6 bases; unmatched bases: 9. Germline loops: CDR1 SGHKS, CDR2 YYEKEE (reference sequence). The CDR3 sequence is CASSPPGTSGRREQYF. CDR3 nucleotide sequence: TGTGCCAGCAGCCCCCCAGGGACTAGCGGGAGACGCGAGCAGTACTTC.

The CDR3: CASSTPRAGGSDTQYF. As DNA, the CDR3 is TGTGCCAGTAGTACCCCTCGGGCGGGAGGTTCAGATACGCAGTATTTT. V gene TRBV19 combines with J gene TRBJ2-3; 8 nucleotides align to TRBD2. CDR1 and CDR2 (germline): LNHDA, SQIVND (reference sequence). V gave up 4 bases and J gave up 4 bases; unmatched junction bases: 10. The CDR3 is 16 amino acids.

The chain combines TRBV11-3 with TRBJ2-3; D remains ambiguous. With 5 bases removed from V and 5 bases from J, the gap between germline ends came to 11 bases. Germline assignment: CDR1 SGHNT and CDR2 YENEEA. CDR3 length equals 13 residues. The DNA of the CDR3 is TGTGCCAGCAGCGCTACTGAGCGAGATACGCAGTATTTT. It is translated as CASSATERDTQYF.

The chain carries TRBV28 and TRBJ2-3, with a tentative D call TRBD2 (5 bases). The V and J ends lost 4 bases and 2 bases respectively, with 13 bases between them. The CDR3 covers 15 residues. Germline-derived CDR1 and CDR2 are MDHEN and SYDVKM. The chain's CDR3 is CASSSHQDSTDTQYF. DNA of the CDR3: TGTGCCAGCAGTTCGCACCAGGACTCCACAGATACGCAGTATTTT.

The chain uses TRBV9 and TRBJ2-1; TRBD2 matches at 10 bases. The V and J ends lost 4 bases and 7 bases, in that order; junction bases with no gene match: 5. The CDR3 sequence is 14 residues long. Germline V gene lookup returns CDR1 SGDLS and CDR2 YYNGEE. As DNA, the CDR3 is TGTGCCAGCAGCCCCGGGACTAGCGAGAATGAGCAGTTCTTC. It yields the protein CASSPGTSENEQFF.

The chain uses TRBV7-8 and TRBJ1-4, with TRBD1 matching over 7 bases. Germline CDR1 is SGHVS and CDR2 is FQNEAQ. The CDR3 loop spans 15 amino acids. The ends lost 5 bases at V and 3 bases at J; junction bases unmatched: 6. DNA of the CDR3: TGTGCCAGCAGCGCCTACAGGGGATCTAATGAAAAACTGTTTTTT. It is translated as CASSAYRGSNEKLFF.

The genes are TRBV18 and TRBJ1-2, with 9 nucleotides matching TRBD1. The germline CDR1 and CDR2 sequences are KGHSH and LQKENI. The ends lost 3 bases at V and 5 bases at J; junction bases unmatched: 16. The CDR3 is 18 amino acids. CDR3 in DNA: TGTGCCAGCTCACCCTCCGGGACAGGGAATTTCTTAGGTTATGGCTACACCTTC. It translates to CASSPSGTGNFLGYGYTF.

The gene calls are TRBV28 and TRBJ1-1; the match to TRBD1 covers 9 bases. Germline-derived CDR1 and CDR2 are MDHEN and SYDVKM. The CDR3 totals 11 residues. Trimming took 7 bases from V and 11 from J; bases not matched to a gene: 5. CDR3 nucleotide sequence: TGTGCCAGCATTAACAGGGGGCGGGCTTTCTTT. It codes for CASINRGRAFF.

The chain recombines TRBV6-1 with TRBJ2-5; weak D call: TRBD1 (6 bases). The J call may not be correct, given that the DNA end is closer to TRBJ2-7. Germline V gives CDR1 MNHNS, CDR2 SASEGT. This CDR3 comprises 13 residues. The CDR3 bases are TGTGCCAGCAGTCCATACAGGGTGGACGAGCAGTACTTC. Its translation is CASSPYRVDEQYF.

V is TRBV6-6 and J is TRBJ2-7; no definite D call. The CDR3 is made up of 13 amino acids. CDR1 and CDR2 (germline): MNHNY, SVGAGI (reference sequence). Trimming left V 0 bases short and J 3 bases short, with 6 bases between. The DNA for the CDR3 is TGTGCCAGCAGTTACTCGGAGAGCTACGAGCAGTACTTC. Its protein is CASSYSESYEQYF.

The chain joins TRBV29-1 to TRBJ1-4; 9 nucleotides align to TRBD1. With V trimmed by 7 bases and J by 1 base, 1 base remained unmatched. Germline V gene sequence: CDR1 SQVTM, CDR2 ANQGSEA. The CDR3 consists of 13 residues. The CDR3: CSGQGVTNEKLFF. DNA of the CDR3: TGCAGCGGACAGGGGGTAACTAATGAAAAACTGTTTTTT.

The chain carries TRBV6-5 and TRBJ1-5; TRBD1 matches at 7 bases. CDR3 size: 15 residues. CDR1 is MNHEY and CDR2 is SVGAGI in the germline V gene. Losses at the gene ends were 6 bases for V and 4 bases for J; bases not matched to a gene: 9. The CDR3 here is CASSPLGTANQPQHF. The CDR3 coding sequence is TGTGCCAGCAGCCCTCTCGGGACAGCAAATCAGCCCCAGCATTTT.

V and J are TRBV6-5 and TRBJ1-2; 10 bases line up with TRBD1. Germline CDR1 reads MNHEY; CDR2 reads SVGAGI. J was trimmed by 6 bases and V by 6 bases; bases with no gene match: 7. The CDR3 has 14 amino acids. CDR3 bases: TGTGCCAGCAGATTTACCGGGACAGGGGATGGCTACACCTTC. Protein product: CASRFTGTGDGYTF.

The V call is TRBV5-1, the J call TRBJ2-7; 8 bases match TRBD1. The junction had 8 bases not matched to a gene; V was cut back by 3 bases and J by 6 bases. The CDR3 is made up of 14 amino acids. CDR1 and CDR2 (germline): SGHRS, YFSETQ. The CDR3 reads CASSSLDRVGEQYF. The CDR3 nucleotides read TGCGCCAGCAGCTCTCTGGACAGGGTCGGCGAGCAGTACTTC.

This rearrangement joins TRBV6-6 to TRBJ2-7; D may be TRBD2 (6 bases). Germline V gene data show CDR1 as MNHNY and CDR2 as SVGAGI (reference sequence). The CDR3 is 14 residues long. Trimming cost V 0 bases and J 6 bases, with 12 bases left between them. The CDR3 is CASSYSGRRGEQYF. The CDR3 DNA reads as TGTGCCAGCAGTTACTCCGGTCGGCGGGGCGAGCAGTACTTC.

This sequence joins TRBV4-1 and TRBJ2-1; tentatively, D is TRBD1 (6 bases). Between the trimmed V and J ends, which lost 0 bases and 6 bases, there was a span of 15 bases. The CDR3 is 16 residues long. Germline V gene sequence: CDR1 MGHRA, CDR2 YSYEKL. DNA of the CDR3: TGCGCCAGCAGCCAAGACGGACAGTTAGAGGGCAATGAGCAGTTCTTC. The encoded protein is CASSQDGQLEGNEQFF.

The CDR3, as DNA: TGTGCCAGCAGTTCCCTGCGGGGGGGGTACCAGCCCCAGCATTTT. As protein: CASSSLRGGYQPQHF. The chain combines TRBV28 with TRBJ1-5, with D possibly being TRBD1 (5 bases). The length of the CDR3 is 15 residues. Per the germline V gene, CDR1 is MDHEN and CDR2 is SYDVKM. The V end lost 4 bases, the J end lost 7 bases, and 17 bases lay between the germline ends. The complete variable domain, with remaining parts taken from reference TRBV28 and TRBJ1-5, reads DVKVTQSSRYLVKRTGEKVFLECVQDMDHENMFWYRQDPGLGLRLIYFSYDVKMKEKGDIPEGYSVSREKKERFSLILESASTNQTSMYLCASSSLRGGYQPQHFGDGTRLSIL.

The rearrangement links TRBV28 to TRBJ1-5, with 8 bases matching TRBD1. With 6 bases clipped from V and 4 bases from J, the junction kept 11 bases outside the gene matches. This CDR3 contains 16 residues. The germline CDR1 and CDR2 sequences are MDHEN and SYDVKM. CDR3 in amino acids: CASSPPDRVTNQPQHF. CDR3 in DNA: TGTGCCAGCAGCCCTCCGGACAGGGTTACTAATCAGCCCCAGCATTTT.